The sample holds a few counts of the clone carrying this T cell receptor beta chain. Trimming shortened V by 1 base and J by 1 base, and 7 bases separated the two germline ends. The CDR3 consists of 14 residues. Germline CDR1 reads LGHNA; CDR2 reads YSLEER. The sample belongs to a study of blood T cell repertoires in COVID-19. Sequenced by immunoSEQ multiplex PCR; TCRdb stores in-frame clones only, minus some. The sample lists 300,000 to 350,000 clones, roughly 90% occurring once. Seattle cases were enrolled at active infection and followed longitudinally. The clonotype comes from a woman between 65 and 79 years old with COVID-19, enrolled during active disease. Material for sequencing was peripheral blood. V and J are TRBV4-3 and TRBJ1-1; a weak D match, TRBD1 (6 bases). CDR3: CASSQAGENTEAFF. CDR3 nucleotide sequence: TGCGCCAGCAGCCAAGCAGGGGAGAACACTGAAGCTTTCTTT.